These 24 T cell receptor beta chains came from one sample sequenced in a study of shared clonotypes between healthy human individuals. Clones were sequenced by immunoSEQ multiplex PCR, and TCRdb holds only the in-frame ones, with some missing. The sample yields approximately 1,500,000 clones, 95% to 99% seen once. What was sequenced was naive CD4+ T cells sorted from blood. This sample's subset: CD45RA+ positively selected. The source is a young man in good health.

On this clone: This sample also contains other DNA sequences that code for the same CDR3. The chain joins TRBV9 to TRBJ2-6; D remains ambiguous. V was trimmed by 0 bases and J by 4 bases, leaving 8 bases between them. Germline V gene lookup returns CDR1 SGDLS and CDR2 YYNGEE. This CDR3 region has 15 residues. Written as DNA, the CDR3 is TGTGCCAGCAGCGTAGCGGGTTCAGGGGCCAACGTCCTGACTTTC. This translates into CASSVAGSGANVLTF.

V gene TRBV5-6 combines with J gene TRBJ2-7; D may be TRBD1 (5 bases). This CDR3 contains 12 residues. Between the trimmed V and J ends, which lost 4 bases and 4 bases, there was a span of 9 bases. Germline CDR1 SGHDT, CDR2 YYEEEE. DNA of the CDR3: TGTGCCAGCAGCGTACAGGCTTACGAGCAGTACTTC. Translated: CASSVQAYEQYF.

The J gene is TRBJ2-1, the V gene TRBV9, with TRBD1 matching over 9 bases. The germline gives CDR1 SGDLS, CDR2 YYNGEE. With V trimmed by 0 bases and J by 6 bases, 10 bases remained unmatched. The CDR3 contains 17 residues. The CDR3 coding sequence is TGTGCCAGCAGCGTAGGTCCGGGACAGGGTATCGTCAATGAGCAGTTCTTC. Its protein product is CASSVGPGQGIVNEQFF.

This rearrangement joins TRBV10-3 to TRBJ1-2; D gene ambiguous. The V end lost 11 bases, the J end lost 8 bases, and 18 bases lay between the germline ends. The CDR3 is 12 amino acids. Germline CDR1 is ENHRY and CDR2 is SYGVKD. Written as DNA, the CDR3 is TGTGCCTATGGGGAGAGAATAGGAGGCTACACCTTC. Protein sequence: CAYGERIGGYTF.

A single count supports this clone. This CDR3 is also generated by other DNA sequences in the sample. The rearrangement uses TRBV5-1 and TRBJ2-1, with 8 bases aligning to TRBD2. J gave up 6 bases and V 0 bases, and 5 bases lay outside the gene matches. The CDR3 spans 15 residues. Germline V CDR1 and CDR2: SGHRS, YFSETQ. The CDR3 DNA reads TGCGCCAGCAGCTTGGGGCTAGCGGGCCTCAATGAGCAGTTCTTC. This gives the protein CASSLGLAGLNEQFF.

The chain couples TRBV11-2 to TRBJ2-7; no firm D call. This CDR3 contains 15 residues. The germline gives CDR1 SGHAT, CDR2 FQNNGV. V was shortened by 4 bases and J by 4 bases, with 17 bases between the two germline ends. The CDR3 coding sequence is TGTGCCAGCAGCTCCATACGCGAGCTCGTGTACGAGCAGTACTTC. It codes for CASSSIRELVYEQYF.

The chain joins TRBV4-1 to TRBJ2-5; TRBD2 matches 9 bases. The DNA end is more similar to TRBJ2-7, so the J call may be wrong. The CDR3 has 16 residues. Germline loops: CDR1 MGHRA, CDR2 YSYEKL. The chain's CDR3 is CASSQASGAFSYEQYF. In DNA form, the CDR3 reads TGCGCCAGCAGCCAGGCTAGCGGGGCCTTTTCCTACGAGCAGTACTTC.

The chain couples TRBV18 to TRBJ2-2; D unresolved. The CDR3 extends over 15 amino acids. Germline values: CDR1 KGHSH, CDR2 LQKENI. V was cut by 8 bases and J by 5 bases, with 18 bases left in between. Here the CDR3 reads CASTPQRTRTGELFF. The CDR3 DNA reads TGTGCCAGCACCCCACAGCGCACACGGACCGGGGAGCTGTTTTTT.

Points on this clone: The sample carries other DNA sequences with the same CDR3. The chain has TRBV18 and TRBJ1-1; D uncertain. CDR1 is KGHSH and CDR2 is LQKENI in the germline V gene. Trimming removed 6 bases at V and 0 bases at J, with 8 bases between. The CDR3 runs to 13 residues. The CDR3 sequence is CASSLDLNTEAFF. The CDR3 bases are TGTGCCAGCTCTCTAGATTTGAACACTGAAGCTTTCTTT. Full variable domain (rest looked up from reference TRBV18 and TRBJ1-1): NAGVMQNPRHLVRRRGQEARLRCSPMKGHSHVYWYRQLPEEGLKFMVYLQKENIIDESGMPKERFSAEFPKEGPSILRIQQVVRGDSAAYFCASSLDLNTEAFFGQGTRLTVV.

This rearrangement joins TRBV5-4 to TRBJ2-2, with D unclear. From germline, CDR1 is SGHNT and CDR2 YYREEE (reference sequence). This CDR3 has 15 residues. V was cut by 3 bases and J by 4 bases, with 13 bases left in between. The CDR3 DNA sequence: TGTGCCAGCAGCTCCTCCGGAGTTGGCACCGGGGAGCTGTTTTTT. Protein: CASSSSGVGTGELFF.

Points on this clone: This same CDR3 is encoded by further DNA sequences in the sample. The chain is built from TRBV18 and TRBJ2-1; D is uncertain. Trimming cost V 1 base and J 5 bases, with 3 bases left between them. CDR1 is KGHSH and CDR2 is LQKENI in the germline V gene. There are 12 residues in the CDR3. This chain's CDR3 is CASSPLNNEQFF. In DNA form, the CDR3 reads TGTGCCAGCTCACCACTGAACAATGAGCAGTTCTTC. The full variable domain, in which reference TRBV18 and TRBJ2-1 provide the parts outside the CDR3, is NAGVMQNPRHLVRRRGQEARLRCSPMKGHSHVYWYRQLPEEGLKFMVYLQKENIIDESGMPKERFSAEFPKEGPSILRIQQVVRGDSAAYFCASSPLNNEQFFGPGTRLTVL.

The chain recombines TRBV4-1 with TRBJ1-4; D is possibly TRBD1 (6 bases). Germline loops: CDR1 MGHRA, CDR2 YSYEKL. Trimming shortened V by 1 base and J by 2 bases, and 20 bases separated the two germline ends. The CDR3 length is 19 residues. The CDR3 sequence: CASSQVITQGGVTNEKLFF. CDR3 DNA: TGCGCCAGCAGCCAAGTAATTACACAGGGTGGTGTTACTAATGAAAAACTGTTTTTT.

V and J are TRBV20-1 and TRBJ2-1, with D uncertain. V lost 6 bases to trimming and J lost 8 bases, with 8 bases between them. CDR3 size: 10 residues. CDR1 DFQATT and CDR2 SNEGSKA come from the germline V gene (reference sequence). The CDR3 nucleotides read TGCAGTGCCTCGTTCGATGAGCAGTTCTTC. It specifies CSASFDEQFF.

The chain carries TRBV9 and TRBJ2-3, with D tentatively TRBD1 (6 bases). V was shortened by 0 bases and J by 3 bases, with 11 bases between the two germline ends. The CDR3 totals 15 residues. Germline V CDR1 and CDR2: SGDLS, YYNGEE. The CDR3 DNA reads as TGTGCCAGCAGCGTAGGAGGGGACAAGACAGATACGCAGTATTTT. Its protein is CASSVGGDKTDTQYF.

Comment on this clone: Other DNA sequences in the sample encode the same CDR3. The rearrangement uses TRBV19 and TRBJ2-7; 9 positions match TRBD1. Germline V lookup: CDR1 LNHDA, CDR2 SQIVND (reference sequence). The J segment lost 1 base and the V segment lost 5 bases, leaving 3 bases of the junction unmatched. The CDR3 covers 14 residues. The CDR3 is CASSSGTGSYEQYF. The DNA of the CDR3 is TGTGCCAGTAGTTCCGGGACAGGGTCCTACGAGCAGTACTTC. Complete variable domain (other parts from reference TRBV19 and TRBJ2-7): DGGITQSPKYLFRKEGQNVTLSCEQNLNHDAMYWYRQDPGQGLRLIYYSQIVNDFQKGDIAEGYSVSREKKESFPLTVTSAQKNPTAFYLCASSSGTGSYEQYFGPGTRLTVT.

This chain joins TRBV15 and TRBJ2-3; no reliable D call. V gave up 5 bases and J gave up 4 bases, with 13 bases separating them. Germline V gene lookup returns CDR1 LNHNV and CDR2 YYDKDF (reference sequence). The CDR3 is 14 residues long. This chain's CDR3 is CATSPTRPADTQYF. The CDR3 DNA reads TGTGCCACCAGCCCCACCCGACCTGCAGATACGCAGTATTTT.

This chain joins TRBV5-4 and TRBJ2-7; TRBD2 aligns across 9 bases. CDR3 length: 16 amino acids. V shed 3 bases, J shed 2 bases, and the junction held 9 bases outside the gene matches. CDR1 is SGHNT, CDR2 YYREEE, per germline (reference sequence). The CDR3 nucleotides are TGTGCCAGCAGCTCCGAACCGGGACTAGCCCCCTACGAGCAGTACTTC. As protein: CASSSEPGLAPYEQYF.

This clone occurred once. The J gene is TRBJ1-3, the V gene TRBV2, with D unclear. This CDR3 spans 15 amino acids. V lost 2 bases and J lost 4, with 12 bases in between. Germline assignment: CDR1 SNHLY and CDR2 FYNNEI. The CDR3 is CASSERGALGNTIYF. CDR3 in DNA: TGTGCCAGCAGTGAACGCGGCGCACTGGGAAACACCATATATTTT.

CDR3 protein: CASRGRYDSGANVLTF. CDR3 bases: TGTGCCAGCAGAGGTAGATATGACTCTGGGGCCAACGTCCTGACTTTC. V usage is TRBV28 and J usage is TRBJ2-6; D call uncertain. Between the trimmed V and J ends, which lost 6 bases and 0 bases, there was a span of 12 bases. Per germline, CDR1 MDHEN and CDR2 SYDVKM. CDR3 length equals 16 residues.

A word on this clone: In the same sample, other DNA sequences code for this CDR3. The rearrangement uses TRBV18 and TRBJ1-1; TRBD1 might be the D (5 bases). The CDR3 is made up of 14 amino acids. CDR1 and CDR2 (germline): KGHSH, LQKENI. V was cut by 6 bases and J by 2 bases, with 13 bases left in between. The CDR3 DNA reads as TGTGCCAGCTCCCCGCTAGGACAAAACACTGAAGCTTTCTTT. Its translation is CASSPLGQNTEAFF.

The chain joins TRBV10-3 to TRBJ2-7; D may be TRBD1 or TRBD2 (6 bases each). The CDR3 totals 16 residues. Germline values: CDR1 ENHRY, CDR2 SYGVKD. Deletions cut 6 bases from V and 1 base from J, with 19 bases between. The CDR3, as DNA: TGTGCCATCAGCGACTTAAGAGGGGGGACATCCTACGAGCAGTACTTC. Translated: CAISDLRGGTSYEQYF.

The rearrangement uses TRBV6-1 and TRBJ2-7; D perhaps matches TRBD1 (6 bases). V dropped 5 bases and J dropped 6 bases, with 14 bases sitting between them. The CDR3 is 13 residues long. In germline, CDR1 is MNHNS, CDR2 SASEGT. The CDR3 sequence: CASSPVPRGEQYF. DNA of the CDR3: TGTGCCAGCAGTCCGGTGCCCAGGGGCGAGCAGTACTTC.

The V call is TRBV27, the J call TRBJ2-2, with D perhaps matching TRBD1 (5 bases). Trimming cost V 3 bases and J 2 bases, with 16 bases left between them. Looked up from germline, CDR1 is MNHEY and CDR2 is SMNVEV (reference sequence). The CDR3 consists of 17 residues. CDR3 in amino acids: CASSFRVSLGNTGELFF. In DNA form, the CDR3 reads TGTGCCAGCAGTTTCAGGGTCTCCCTGGGAAACACCGGGGAGCTGTTTTTT.

This chain links TRBV28 with TRBJ2-7, with 10 bases lining up with TRBD1. Germline V gene lookup returns CDR1 MDHEN and CDR2 SYDVKM. CDR3 length: 15 residues. The junction had 3 bases not matched to a gene; V was cut back by 1 base and J by 3 bases. CDR3 DNA sequence: TGTGCCAGCAGTTTATTCGGACAGGGGGTCTACGAGCAGTACTTC. This translates into CASSLFGQGVYEQYF. Drawing the rest from reference TRBV28 and TRBJ2-7, the complete variable domain is DVKVTQSSRYLVKRTGEKVFLECVQDMDHENMFWYRQDPGLGLRLIYFSYDVKMKEKGDIPEGYSVSREKKERFSLILESASTNQTSMYLCASSLFGQGVYEQYFGPGTRLTVT.